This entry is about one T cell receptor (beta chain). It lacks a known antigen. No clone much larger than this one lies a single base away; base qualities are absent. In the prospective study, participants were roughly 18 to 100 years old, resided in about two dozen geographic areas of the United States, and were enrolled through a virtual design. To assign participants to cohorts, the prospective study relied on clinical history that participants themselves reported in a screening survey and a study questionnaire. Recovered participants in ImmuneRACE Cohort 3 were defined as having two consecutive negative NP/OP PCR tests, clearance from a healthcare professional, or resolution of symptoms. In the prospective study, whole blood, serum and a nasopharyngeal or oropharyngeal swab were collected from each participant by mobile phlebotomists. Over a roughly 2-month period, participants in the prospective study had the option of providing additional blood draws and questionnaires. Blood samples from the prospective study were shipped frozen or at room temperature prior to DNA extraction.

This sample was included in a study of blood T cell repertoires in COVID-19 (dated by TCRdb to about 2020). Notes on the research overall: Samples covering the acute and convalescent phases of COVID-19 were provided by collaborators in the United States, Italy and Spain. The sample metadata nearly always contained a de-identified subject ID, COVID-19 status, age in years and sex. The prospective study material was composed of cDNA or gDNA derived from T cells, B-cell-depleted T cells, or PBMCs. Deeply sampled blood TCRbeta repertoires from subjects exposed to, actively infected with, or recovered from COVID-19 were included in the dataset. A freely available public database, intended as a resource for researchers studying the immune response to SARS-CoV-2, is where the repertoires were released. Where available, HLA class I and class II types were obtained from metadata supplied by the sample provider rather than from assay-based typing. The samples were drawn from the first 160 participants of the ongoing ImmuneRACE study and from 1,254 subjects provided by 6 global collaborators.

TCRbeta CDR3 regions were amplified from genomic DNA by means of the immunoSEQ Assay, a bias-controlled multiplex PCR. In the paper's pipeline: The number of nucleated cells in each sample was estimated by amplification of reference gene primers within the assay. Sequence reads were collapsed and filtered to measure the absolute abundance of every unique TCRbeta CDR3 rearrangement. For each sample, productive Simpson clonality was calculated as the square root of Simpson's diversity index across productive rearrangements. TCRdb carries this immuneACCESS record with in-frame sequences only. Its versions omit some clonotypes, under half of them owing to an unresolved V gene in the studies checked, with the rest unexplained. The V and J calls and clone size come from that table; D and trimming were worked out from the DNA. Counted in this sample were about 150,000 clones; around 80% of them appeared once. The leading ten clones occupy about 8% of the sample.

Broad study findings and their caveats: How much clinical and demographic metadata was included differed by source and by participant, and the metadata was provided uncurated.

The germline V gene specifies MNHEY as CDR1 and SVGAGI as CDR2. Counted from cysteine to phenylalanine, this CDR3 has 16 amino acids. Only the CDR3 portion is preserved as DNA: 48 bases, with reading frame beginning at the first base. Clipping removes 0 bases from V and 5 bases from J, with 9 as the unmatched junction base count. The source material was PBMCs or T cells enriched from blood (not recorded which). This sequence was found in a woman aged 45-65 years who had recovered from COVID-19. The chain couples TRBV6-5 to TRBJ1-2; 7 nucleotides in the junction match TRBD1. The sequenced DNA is TGTGCCAGCAGTTACTCGAAAACAGGGGCACCATATGGCTACACCTTC. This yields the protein CASSYSKTGAPYGYTF.